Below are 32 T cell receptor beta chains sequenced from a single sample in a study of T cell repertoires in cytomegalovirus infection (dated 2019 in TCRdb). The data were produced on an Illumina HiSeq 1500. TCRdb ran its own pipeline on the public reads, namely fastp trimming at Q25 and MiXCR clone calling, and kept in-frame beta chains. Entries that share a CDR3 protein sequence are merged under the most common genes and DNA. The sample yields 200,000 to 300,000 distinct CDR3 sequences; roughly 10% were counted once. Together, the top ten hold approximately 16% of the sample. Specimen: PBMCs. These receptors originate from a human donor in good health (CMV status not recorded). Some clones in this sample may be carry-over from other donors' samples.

This CDR3 is CASSSTGGKGPQHF. The CDR3 bases are TGTGCCAGCAGTTCCACAGGGGGCAAGGGGCCCCAGCATTTT. The rearrangement joins TRBV12-3 or TRBV12-4 to TRBJ1-5; 9 positions match TRBD1. Trimming removed 4 bases from V and 9 bases from J; junction bases left unmatched: 7. The CDR3 totals 14 residues.

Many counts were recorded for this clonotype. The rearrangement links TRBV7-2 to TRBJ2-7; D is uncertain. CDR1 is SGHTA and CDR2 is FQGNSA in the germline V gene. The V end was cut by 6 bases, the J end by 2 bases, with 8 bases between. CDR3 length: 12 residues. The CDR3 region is CASRVGTYEQYF. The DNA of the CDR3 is TGTGCCAGCAGAGTGGGGACCTACGAGCAGTACTTC. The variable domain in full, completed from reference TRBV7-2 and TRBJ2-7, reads GAGVSQSPSNKVTEKGKDVELRCDPISGHTALYWYRQSLGQGLEFLIYFQGNSAPDKSGLPSDRFSAERTGGSVSTLTIQRTQQEDSAVYLCASRVGTYEQYFGPGTRLTVT.

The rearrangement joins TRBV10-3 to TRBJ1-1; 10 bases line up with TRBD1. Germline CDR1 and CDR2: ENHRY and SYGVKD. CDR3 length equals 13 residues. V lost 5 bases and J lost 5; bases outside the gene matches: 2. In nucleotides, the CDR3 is TGTGCCATCAGTCCGGGACAGGGGACTGAAGCTTTCTTT. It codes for CAISPGQGTEAFF.

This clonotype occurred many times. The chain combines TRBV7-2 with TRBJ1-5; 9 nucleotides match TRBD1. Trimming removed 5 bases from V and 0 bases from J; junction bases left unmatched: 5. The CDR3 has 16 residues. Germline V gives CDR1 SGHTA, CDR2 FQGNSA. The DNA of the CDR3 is TGTGCCAGCAGCCAACGACAGGGGGATAGCAATCAGCCCCAGCATTTT. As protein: CASSQRQGDSNQPQHF.

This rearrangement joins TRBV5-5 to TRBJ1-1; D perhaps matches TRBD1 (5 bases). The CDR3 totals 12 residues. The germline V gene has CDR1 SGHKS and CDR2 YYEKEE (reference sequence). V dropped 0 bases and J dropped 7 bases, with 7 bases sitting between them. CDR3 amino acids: CASSLGQNEAFF. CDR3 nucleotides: TGTGCCAGCAGCTTGGGACAGAATGAAGCTTTCTTT.

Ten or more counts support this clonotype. The CDR3 nucleotides are TGTGCCAGCAGTTTAGGGCAGGGGGTAAGGAATACGCAGTATTTT. As protein: CASSLGQGVRNTQYF. The rearrangement links TRBV12-3 or TRBV12-4 to TRBJ2-3; TRBD1 agrees at 7 bases. This CDR3 has 15 amino acids. The trim removed 1 base at V and 7 bases at J, leaving 8 bases unmatched.

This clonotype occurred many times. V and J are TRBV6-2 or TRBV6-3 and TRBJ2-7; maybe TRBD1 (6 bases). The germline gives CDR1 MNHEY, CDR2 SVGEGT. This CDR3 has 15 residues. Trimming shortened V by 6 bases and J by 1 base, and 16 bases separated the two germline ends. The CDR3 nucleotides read TGTGCCAGCAGCCACCCCAGGGGCACTTCCTACGAGCAGTACTTC. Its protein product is CASSHPRGTSYEQYF.

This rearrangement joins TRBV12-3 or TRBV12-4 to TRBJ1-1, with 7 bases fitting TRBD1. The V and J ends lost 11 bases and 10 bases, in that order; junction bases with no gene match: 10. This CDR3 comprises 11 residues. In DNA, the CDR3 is TGTGCCTCAGGGGGGGGCGCCCCAGCTTTCTTT. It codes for CASGGGAPAFF.

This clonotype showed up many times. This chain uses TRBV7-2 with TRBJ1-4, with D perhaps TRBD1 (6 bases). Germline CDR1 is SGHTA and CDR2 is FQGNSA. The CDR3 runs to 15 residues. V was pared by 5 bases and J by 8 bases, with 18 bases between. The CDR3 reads CASSLEQGKVEKLFF. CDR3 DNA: TGTGCCAGCAGCCTAGAACAGGGCAAGGTGGAAAAACTGTTTTTT. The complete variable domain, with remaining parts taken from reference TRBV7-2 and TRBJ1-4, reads GAGVSQSPSNKVTEKGKDVELRCDPISGHTALYWYRQSLGQGLEFLIYFQGNSAPDKSGLPSDRFSAERTGGSVSTLTIQRTQQEDSAVYLCASSLEQGKVEKLFFGSGTQLSVL.

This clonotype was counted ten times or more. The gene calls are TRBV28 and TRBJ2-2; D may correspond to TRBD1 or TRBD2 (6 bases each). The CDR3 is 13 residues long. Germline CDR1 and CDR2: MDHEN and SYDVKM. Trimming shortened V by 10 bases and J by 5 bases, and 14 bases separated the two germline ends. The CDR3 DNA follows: TGTGCCACCCGAGGGGGGTGGACCGGGGAGCTGTTTTTT. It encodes CATRGGWTGELFF.

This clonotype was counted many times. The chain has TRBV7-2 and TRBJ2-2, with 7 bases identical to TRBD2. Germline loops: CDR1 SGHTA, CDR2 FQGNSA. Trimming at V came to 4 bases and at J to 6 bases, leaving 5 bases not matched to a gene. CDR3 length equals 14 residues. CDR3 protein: CASSSRTRSGELFF. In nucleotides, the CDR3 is TGTGCCAGCAGCTCGCGGACTAGATCCGGGGAGCTGTTTTTT.

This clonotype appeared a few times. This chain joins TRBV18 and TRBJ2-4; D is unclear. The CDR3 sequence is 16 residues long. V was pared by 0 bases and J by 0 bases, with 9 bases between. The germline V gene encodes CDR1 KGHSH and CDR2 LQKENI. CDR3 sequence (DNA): TGTGCCAGCTCACCACCTTCGCCGGGAGCCAAAAACATTCAGTACTTC. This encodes CASSPPSPGAKNIQYF.

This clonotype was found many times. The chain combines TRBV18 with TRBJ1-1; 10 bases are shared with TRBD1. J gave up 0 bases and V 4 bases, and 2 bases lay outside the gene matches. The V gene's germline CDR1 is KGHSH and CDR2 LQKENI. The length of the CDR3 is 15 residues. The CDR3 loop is CASSRQGALNTEAFF. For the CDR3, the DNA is TGTGCCAGCTCACGACAGGGGGCTCTGAACACTGAAGCTTTCTTT.

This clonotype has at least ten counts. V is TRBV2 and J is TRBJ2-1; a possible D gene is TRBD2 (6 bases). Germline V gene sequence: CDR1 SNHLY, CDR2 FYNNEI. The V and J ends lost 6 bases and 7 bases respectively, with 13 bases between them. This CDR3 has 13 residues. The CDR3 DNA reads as TGTGCCAGCAGGGCCGGGACTTCGAATGAGCAGTTCTTC. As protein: CASRAGTSNEQFF.

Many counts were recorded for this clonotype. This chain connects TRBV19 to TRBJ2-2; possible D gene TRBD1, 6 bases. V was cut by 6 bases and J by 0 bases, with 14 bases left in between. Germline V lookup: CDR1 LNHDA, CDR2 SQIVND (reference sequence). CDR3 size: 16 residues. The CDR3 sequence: CASRTTGASNTGELFF. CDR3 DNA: TGTGCCAGTAGGACGACAGGAGCTTCGAACACCGGGGAGCTGTTTTTT. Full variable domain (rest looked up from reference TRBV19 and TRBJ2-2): DGGITQSPKYLFRKEGQNVTLSCEQNLNHDAMYWYRQDPGQGLRLIYYSQIVNDFQKGDIAEGYSVSREKKESFPLTVTSAQKNPTAFYLCASRTTGASNTGELFFGEGSRLTVL.

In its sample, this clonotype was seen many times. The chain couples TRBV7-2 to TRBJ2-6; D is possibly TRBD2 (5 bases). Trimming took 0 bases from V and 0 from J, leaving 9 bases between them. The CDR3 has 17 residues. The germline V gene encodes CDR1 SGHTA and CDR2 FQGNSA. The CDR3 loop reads CASSLAAGLSGANVLTF. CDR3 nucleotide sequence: TGTGCCAGCAGCTTAGCTGCGGGCCTCTCTGGGGCCAACGTCCTGACTTTC.

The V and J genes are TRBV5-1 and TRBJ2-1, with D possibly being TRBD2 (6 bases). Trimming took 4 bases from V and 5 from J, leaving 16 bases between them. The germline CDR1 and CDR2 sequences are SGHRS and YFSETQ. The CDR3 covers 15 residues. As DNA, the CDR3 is TGCGCCAGCAGCCGCGGGGACTGGAACGACAATGAGCAGTTCTTC. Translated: CASSRGDWNDNEQFF.

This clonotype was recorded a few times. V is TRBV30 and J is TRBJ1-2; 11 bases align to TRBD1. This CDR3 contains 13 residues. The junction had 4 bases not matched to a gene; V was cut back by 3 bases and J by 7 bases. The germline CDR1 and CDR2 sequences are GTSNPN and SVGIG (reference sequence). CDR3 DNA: TGTGCCTGGAGGACGGACAGGGGGCTTGGCTACACCTTC. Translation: CAWRTDRGLGYTF.

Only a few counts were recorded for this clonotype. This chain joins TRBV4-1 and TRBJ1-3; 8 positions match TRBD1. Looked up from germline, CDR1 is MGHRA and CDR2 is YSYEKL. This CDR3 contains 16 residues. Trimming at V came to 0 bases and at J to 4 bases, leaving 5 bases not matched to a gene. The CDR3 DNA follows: TGCGCCAGCAGCCAAGATCTAACAGGGGGAGGAAACACCATATATTTT. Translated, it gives CASSQDLTGGGNTIYF.

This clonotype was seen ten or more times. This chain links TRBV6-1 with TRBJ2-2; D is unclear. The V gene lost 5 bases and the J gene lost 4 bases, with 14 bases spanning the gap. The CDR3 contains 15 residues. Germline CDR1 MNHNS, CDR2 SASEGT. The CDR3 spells CASSYLRSSTGELFF. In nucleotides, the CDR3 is TGTGCCAGCAGTTATTTGAGGTCATCCACCGGGGAGCTGTTTTTT.

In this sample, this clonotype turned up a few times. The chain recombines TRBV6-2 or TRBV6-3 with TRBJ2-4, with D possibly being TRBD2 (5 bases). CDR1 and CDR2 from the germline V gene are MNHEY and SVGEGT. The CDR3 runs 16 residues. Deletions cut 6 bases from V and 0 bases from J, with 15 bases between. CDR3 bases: TGTGCCAGCAGACCCCCCTTTCGGGAAGCCAAAAACATTCAGTACTTC. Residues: CASRPPFREAKNIQYF.

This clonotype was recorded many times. The CDR3 coding sequence is TGTGCCAGCAGTCTACCGGGACTGAGCTACAATGAGCAGTTCTTC. Its protein product is CASSLPGLSYNEQFF. The chain has TRBV12-3 or TRBV12-4 and TRBJ2-1; tentative D call: TRBD2 (6 bases). V lost 5 bases to trimming and J lost 3 bases, with 14 bases between them. The CDR3 is made up of 15 amino acids.

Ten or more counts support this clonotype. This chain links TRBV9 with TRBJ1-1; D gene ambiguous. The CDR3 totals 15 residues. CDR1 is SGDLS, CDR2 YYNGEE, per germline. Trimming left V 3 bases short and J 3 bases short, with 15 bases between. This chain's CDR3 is CASSASKGRHTEAFF. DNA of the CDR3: TGTGCCAGCAGCGCCAGCAAGGGCCGGCACACTGAAGCTTTCTTT.

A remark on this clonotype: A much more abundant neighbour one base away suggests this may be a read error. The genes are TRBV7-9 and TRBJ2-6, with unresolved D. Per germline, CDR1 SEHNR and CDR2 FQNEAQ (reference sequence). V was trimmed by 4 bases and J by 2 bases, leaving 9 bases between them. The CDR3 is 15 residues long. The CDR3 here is CASSSHGPGANVLTF. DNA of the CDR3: TGTGCCAGCAGCTCCCATGGTCCTGGGGCCAACGTCCTGACTTTC.

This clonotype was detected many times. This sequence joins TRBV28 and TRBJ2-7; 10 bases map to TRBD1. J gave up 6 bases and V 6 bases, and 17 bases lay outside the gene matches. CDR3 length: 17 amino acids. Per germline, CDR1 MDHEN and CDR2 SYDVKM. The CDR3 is CASRVYFGTGDRSEQYF. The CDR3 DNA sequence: TGTGCCAGCAGAGTTTACTTTGGGACAGGGGATAGGAGCGAGCAGTACTTC.

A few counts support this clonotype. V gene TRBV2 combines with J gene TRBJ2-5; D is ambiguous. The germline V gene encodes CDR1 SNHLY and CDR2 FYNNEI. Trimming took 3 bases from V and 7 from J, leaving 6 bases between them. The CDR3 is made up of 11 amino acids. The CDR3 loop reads CASSEKGTQYF. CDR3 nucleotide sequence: TGTGCCAGCAGTGAGAAGGGGACCCAGTACTTC.

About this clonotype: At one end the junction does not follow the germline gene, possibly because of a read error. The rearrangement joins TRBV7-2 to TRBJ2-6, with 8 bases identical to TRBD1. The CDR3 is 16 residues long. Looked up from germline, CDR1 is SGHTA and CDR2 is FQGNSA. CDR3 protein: CVSSLGQGSGANVLTF. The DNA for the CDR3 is TGTGTCAGCAGCTTAGGACAGGGTTCTGGGGCCAACGTCCTGACTTTC.

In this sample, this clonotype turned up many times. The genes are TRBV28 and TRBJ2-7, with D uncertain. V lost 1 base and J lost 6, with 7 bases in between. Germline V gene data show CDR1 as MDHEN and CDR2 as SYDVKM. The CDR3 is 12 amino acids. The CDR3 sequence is CASSLLVSEQYF. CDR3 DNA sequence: TGTGCCAGCAGTTTATTAGTGTCCGAGCAGTACTTC.

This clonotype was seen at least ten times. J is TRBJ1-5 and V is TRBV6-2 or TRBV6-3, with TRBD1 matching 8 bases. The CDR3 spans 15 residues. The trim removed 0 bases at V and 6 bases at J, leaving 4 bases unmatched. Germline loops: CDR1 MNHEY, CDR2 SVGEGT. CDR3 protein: CASSYSSGQAQPQHF. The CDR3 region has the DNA TGTGCCAGCAGTTACTCGTCGGGACAGGCTCAGCCCCAGCATTTT.

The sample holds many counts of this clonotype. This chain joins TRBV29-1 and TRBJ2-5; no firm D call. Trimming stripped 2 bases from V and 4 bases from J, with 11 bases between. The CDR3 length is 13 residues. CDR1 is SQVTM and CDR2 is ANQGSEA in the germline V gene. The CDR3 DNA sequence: TGCAGCGTTGAAATAGGATCGAGAGAGACCCAGTACTTC. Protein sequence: CSVEIGSRETQYF.

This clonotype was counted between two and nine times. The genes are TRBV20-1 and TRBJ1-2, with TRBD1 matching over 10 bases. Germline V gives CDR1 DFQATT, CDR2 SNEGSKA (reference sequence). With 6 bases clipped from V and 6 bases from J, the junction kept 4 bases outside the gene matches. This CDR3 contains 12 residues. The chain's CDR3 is CSAVGQGDGYTF. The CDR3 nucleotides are TGCAGTGCAGTCGGACAGGGGGATGGCTACACCTTC.

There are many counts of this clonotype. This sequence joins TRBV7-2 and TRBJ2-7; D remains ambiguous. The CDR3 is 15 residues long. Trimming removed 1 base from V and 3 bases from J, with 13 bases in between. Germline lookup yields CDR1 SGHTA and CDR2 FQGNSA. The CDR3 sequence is CASSLGAIYLYEQYF. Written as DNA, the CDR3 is TGTGCCAGCAGCTTAGGCGCTATATATCTCTACGAGCAGTACTTC.